Listed below are T cell receptor beta chains from one sample, sequenced in a study of shared clonotypes between healthy human individuals. The protocol was immunoSEQ multiplex PCR, while the TCRdb copy is restricted to in-frame clones and leaves out a portion. The top ten hold 1.8% of the sample, which has around 700,000 clones, roughly 70% seen once. Source material: memory CD4+ T cells sorted from blood. The source of these receptors is a woman in her thirties in good health. The CDR3 runs from the conserved cysteine through the conserved F or W. A D gene is named only where the DNA matches it firmly. Some rows have no size entry. The others give once, few or many, or a class for an expanded clone.

d_call,v_call,clone_size,j_call,cdr3_nt,cdr3_aa
NA,TRBV5-1,NA,TRBJ2-2,TGCGCCAGCAGCCCAAGGACCCCCGGGGGCACCGGGGAGCTGTTTTTT,CASSPRTPGGTGELFF
NA,TRBV30,few,TRBJ2-5,TGTGCCTGGAGTGTACGGGGGTCCGGGGAGACCCAGTACTTC,CAWSVRGSGETQYF
NA,TRBV5-1,NA,TRBJ2-3,TGCGCCAGCAGCGTCCTGCCTACAGATACGCAGTATTTT,CASSVLPTDTQYF
NA,TRBV27,NA,TRBJ1-6,TGTGCCAGCAGACAGGGCATTTTAGGAAATTCACCCCTCCACTTT,CASRQGILGNSPLHF
TRBD2,TRBV28,NA,TRBJ2-7,TGTGCCAGCAGTTCTAGCGGGAGGGCCCCCCACGAGCAGTACTTC,CASSSSGRAPHEQYF
NA,TRBV11-2,NA,TRBJ2-7,TGTGCCAGCGCCCGCGGACTCTACGAGCAGTACTTC,CASARGLYEQYF
NA,TRBV14,NA,TRBJ2-4,TGTGCCAGCAGCCATCGGGTTGCCAAAAACATTCAGTACTTC,CASSHRVAKNIQYF
NA,TRBV6-4,NA,TRBJ2-7,TGTGCCAGCACCTTTTGGCGCTACGAGCAGTACTTC,CASTFWRYEQYF
NA,TRBV7-8,NA,TRBJ2-7,TGTGCCAGCAGCTTTACCAGCTCCTACGAGCAGTACTTC,CASSFTSSYEQYF
NA,TRBV2,NA,TRBJ1-2,TGTGCCAGCAGTGAACAGGAGGGAGCCTATGGCTACACCTTC,CASSEQEGAYGYTF
TRBD1,TRBV28,NA,TRBJ2-6,TGTGCCAGCAGTAGACCATCAGGGGGAAGCTCTGGGGCCAACGTCCTGACTTTC,CASSRPSGGSSGANVLTF
TRBD2,TRBV7-8,NA,TRBJ2-7,TGTGCCAGCAGCAACGGACTAGCGGGCCCTGGGTTGAGCGAGCAGTACTTC,CASSNGLAGPGLSEQYF
NA,TRBV5-5,NA,TRBJ1-1,TGTGCCAGCAGCCAGCGGAATCTTGCCACTGAAGCTTTCTTT,CASSQRNLATEAFF
TRBD2,TRBV7-9,NA,TRBJ2-6,TGTGCCAGCAGCTTAAGTCAGGGAGGGAAGGCTGGGGCCAACGTCCTGACTTTC,CASSLSQGGKAGANVLTF
NA,TRBV30,NA,TRBJ1-1,TGTGCCTGGAGTCAGGGGGAAGCTTTCTTT,CAWSQGEAFF
TRBD1,TRBV5-1,NA,TRBJ1-1,TGCGCCAGCAGCCTACAGGGGGTGGGGAACACTGAAGCTTTCTTT,CASSLQGVGNTEAFF
NA,TRBV12-5,few,TRBJ2-1,TGTGCTAGTGGTTTGGGCCGGCTAGCCGCTCATGAGCAGTTCTTC,CASGLGRLAAHEQFF
TRBD1,TRBV29-1,NA,TRBJ1-1,TGCAGCGTCTCAGGGGGCTCAGCTGAAGCTTTCTTT,CSVSGGSAEAFF
TRBD1,TRBV7-9,NA,TRBJ2-5,TGTGCCAGCAGCTTGGACAGGGGGCATGAGACCCAGTACTTC,CASSLDRGHETQYF
NA,TRBV5-3,NA,TRBJ1-5,TGTGCCAGAAGCCTCTCAAGTCAGCCCCAGCATTTT,CARSLSSQPQHF
NA,TRBV29-1,NA,TRBJ1-1,TGCAGCGTCACCGGGACGGCGAACACTGAAGCTTTCTTT,CSVTGTANTEAFF
TRBD1,TRBV10-2,NA,TRBJ2-5,TGCGCCAGCAGCAGGGACAGGGGGCAAGAGACCCAGTACTTC,CASSRDRGQETQYF
TRBD2,TRBV2,once,TRBJ2-7,TGTGCCAGCAGACAGACTAGCGACCCCCTCGAGCAGTACTTC,CASRQTSDPLEQYF
NA,TRBV5-5,NA,TRBJ2-5,TGTGCCAGCAGCTGGGTCTGGGAAGAGACCCAGTACTTC,CASSWVWEETQYF
TRBD1,TRBV30,NA,TRBJ2-1,TGTGCCTGGAAATCCCCGAGGGGGCAGGGCTACAATGAGCAGTTCTTC,CAWKSPRGQGYNEQFF
TRBD1,TRBV19,NA,TRBJ2-3,TGTGCCAGTACCACCGGGACAGGGGCTTTCACAGATACGCAGTATTTT,CASTTGTGAFTDTQYF
NA,TRBV23-1,once,TRBJ2-5,TGCGCCAGCAGTCATCCCCCAGGGTTTGCAGAGACCCAGTACTTC,CASSHPPGFAETQYF
TRBD2,TRBV5-6,NA,TRBJ2-7,TGTGCCAGTCGAAGAGGGCTAGCGGGAGATGGCTACGAGCAGTACTTC,CASRRGLAGDGYEQYF
NA,TRBV9,NA,TRBJ2-1,TGTGCCAGCAGCGTAGACGGGACCTACAATGAGCAGTTCTTC,CASSVDGTYNEQFF
NA,TRBV7-3,NA,TRBJ2-6,TGTGCCAGCAGCTTAATGGGGGTCGGGGCCAACGTCCTGACTTTC,CASSLMGVGANVLTF
TRBD1,TRBV2,NA,TRBJ1-2,TGTGCCAGCAGTCCAACAGAACAGGGGTATCATGGCTACACCTTC,CASSPTEQGYHGYTF
TRBD2,TRBV13,NA,TRBJ2-3,TGTGCCTCCGGGACTAGAGACACAGATACGCAGTATTTT,CASGTRDTDTQYF
NA,TRBV7-7,few,TRBJ2-7,TGTGCCAGCAGCTTAAGTACGGGCCCTACCTACGAGCAGTACTTC,CASSLSTGPTYEQYF
TRBD2,TRBV18,NA,TRBJ2-7,TGTGCCAGCTCACCCACACTAGCGGGGGCCACCTACGAGCAGTACTTC,CASSPTLAGATYEQYF
TRBD2,TRBV13,NA,TRBJ2-7,TGTGCCAGCAGCTTGGTTCCAGCGGGAATATACGAGCAGTACTTC,CASSLVPAGIYEQYF
TRBD1,TRBV5-1,NA,TRBJ1-2,TGCGCCAGTAAAACAGGGGAAGCTAACTATGGCTACACCTTC,CASKTGEANYGYTF
TRBD1,TRBV10-3,few,TRBJ1-4,TGTGCCATCCGGAGACAGGGGCTAAATGAAAAACTGTTTTTT,CAIRRQGLNEKLFF
TRBD1,TRBV28,NA,TRBJ2-7,TGTGCCAGCTCCGGGACAGGGGACTCCTACGAGCAGTACTTC,CASSGTGDSYEQYF
NA,TRBV11-2,NA,TRBJ1-1,TGTGCCAGCAGCTTAATGGGACCCCTCAAGGAAGCTTTCTTT,CASSLMGPLKEAFF
NA,TRBV18,NA,TRBJ2-7,TGTGCCAGCTCACCAGACATCTACGAGCAGTACTTC,CASSPDIYEQYF
NA,TRBV4-1,NA,TRBJ2-3,TGCGCCAGCAGCAGCCGGGACGTAGGTGATACGCAGTATTTT,CASSSRDVGDTQYF
NA,TRBV5-1,once,TRBJ2-3,TGCGCCAGCAGCTCGATCGGACAGTCCCCCACAGATACGCAGTATTTT,CASSSIGQSPTDTQYF
TRBD2,TRBV7-7,NA,TRBJ2-7,TGTGCCAGCAGCTTAGGGGTAGCGGGAAGAAACCATTACGAGCAGTACTTC,CASSLGVAGRNHYEQYF
NA,TRBV5-1,NA,TRBJ2-3,TGCGCCAGCAGCTTAACCGGGACCAGCACAGATACGCAGTATTTT,CASSLTGTSTDTQYF
TRBD2,TRBV2,few,TRBJ2-3,TGTGCCAGCAGCCCGAGGACTAGCGGGAGTCTTCATACGCAGTATTTT,CASSPRTSGSLHTQYF
TRBD2,TRBV27,NA,TRBJ2-1,TGTGCCAGCAGCCGCATTAAAGCGGGAGGGCATAATGAGCAGTTCTTC,CASSRIKAGGHNEQFF
NA,TRBV28,few,TRBJ1-5,TGTGCCAGCAATCAGGGTGTTATAATCCAGCCCCAGCATTTT,CASNQGVIIQPQHF
NA,TRBV6-6,few,TRBJ1-1,TGTGCCAGCAGTCACAGGACGGGGGGGGACACTGAAGCTTTCTTT,CASSHRTGGDTEAFF
NA,TRBV19,few,TRBJ1-1,TGTGCCAGTAGGCGACAATCCGGAGAAGCTTTCTTT,CASRRQSGEAFF
NA,TRBV11-2,NA,TRBJ2-7,TGTGCCAGCAGCTTAGGGCCGAGGAGCTCCTACGAGCAGTACTTC,CASSLGPRSSYEQYF
NA,TRBV10-2,few,TRBJ2-3,TGCGCCACCAAGAATAGCCGCTACACAGATACGCAGTATTTT,CATKNSRYTDTQYF
TRBD2,TRBV28,NA,TRBJ2-7,TGTGCCAGCAGTACTGGGGGTAGCGGGAACCACGAGCAGTACTTC,CASSTGGSGNHEQYF
TRBD1,TRBV5-1,NA,TRBJ1-1,TGCGCCAGCAGCCAAGGGACAGGGAAAGATACTGAAGCTTTCTTT,CASSQGTGKDTEAFF
NA,TRBV4-1,NA,TRBJ1-5,TGCGCCAGCAGCCAAGGGACCTCCGGGGAGAATCAGCCCCAGCATTTT,CASSQGTSGENQPQHF
NA,TRBV7-6,NA,TRBJ1-2,TGTGCCAGCAGCCCCCGACGCGGCAGCCAGAAGGGCTACACCTTC,CASSPRRGSQKGYTF
TRBD1,TRBV19,NA,TRBJ2-6,TGTGCCAGTAGTCTTTGGACAGGGCTCGGGGCCAACGTCCTGACTTTC,CASSLWTGLGANVLTF
TRBD1,TRBV14,NA,TRBJ2-7,TGTGCCAGCAGCCCGACAGGGCGGGAGCAGTACTTC,CASSPTGREQYF